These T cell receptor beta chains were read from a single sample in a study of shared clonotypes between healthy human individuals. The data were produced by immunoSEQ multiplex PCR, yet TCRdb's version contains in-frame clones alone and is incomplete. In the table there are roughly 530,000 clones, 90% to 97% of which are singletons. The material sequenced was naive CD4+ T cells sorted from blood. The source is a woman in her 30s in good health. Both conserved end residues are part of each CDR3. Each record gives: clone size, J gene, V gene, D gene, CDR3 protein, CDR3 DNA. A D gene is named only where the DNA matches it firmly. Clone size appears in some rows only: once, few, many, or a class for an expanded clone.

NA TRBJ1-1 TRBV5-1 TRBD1 CASRRTGDDTEAFF TGCGCCAGCAGACGGACAGGGGATGACACTGAAGCTTTCTTT
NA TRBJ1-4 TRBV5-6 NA CASSYGTADEKLFF TGTGCCAGCAGCTACGGGACTGCGGATGAAAAACTGTTTTTT
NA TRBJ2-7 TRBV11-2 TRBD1 CASSLVRGWDRGLYEQYF TGTGCCAGCAGCTTAGTGAGGGGCTGGGACAGGGGGCTCTACGAGCAGTACTTC
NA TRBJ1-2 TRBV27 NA CASSAARDGVGYGYTF TGTGCCAGCAGTGCGGCCCGGGACGGCGTTGGGTATGGCTACACCTTC
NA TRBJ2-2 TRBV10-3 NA CAITIGLTGAFGTGELFF TGTGCCATTACCATCGGCTTAACGGGAGCCTTCGGCACCGGGGAGCTGTTTTTT
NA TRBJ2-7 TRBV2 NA CASSERTPSEQYF TGTGCCAGCAGTGAAAGGACGCCCTCCGAGCAGTACTTC
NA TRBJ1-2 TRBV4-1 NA CASSQGGGGYDYGYTF TGCGCCAGCAGCCAAGGAGGGGGGGGCTATGACTATGGCTACACCTTC
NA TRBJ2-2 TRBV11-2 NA CASSLVSGRGFTGELFF TGTGCCAGCAGCTTAGTTAGCGGACGGGGATTCACCGGGGAGCTGTTTTTT
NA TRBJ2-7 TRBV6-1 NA CASSQGFTSYEQYF TGTGCCAGCAGCCAGGGTTTCACCTCCTACGAGCAGTACTTC
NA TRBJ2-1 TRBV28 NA CASSLGLGSYNEQFF TGTGCCAGCAGTTTGGGGCTGGGCTCCTACAATGAGCAGTTCTTC
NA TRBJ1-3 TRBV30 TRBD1 CAWGPLDRGTWNTIYF TGTGCCTGGGGCCCCCTCGACAGGGGGACGTGGAACACCATATATTTT
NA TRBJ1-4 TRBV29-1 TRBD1 CSVTGQGEKLFF TGCAGCGTTACTGGACAGGGAGAAAAACTGTTTTTT
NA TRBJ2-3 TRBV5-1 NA CASSRTGLTDTQYF TGCGCCAGCAGCCGAACAGGGCTCACAGATACGCAGTATTTT
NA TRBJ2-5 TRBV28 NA CASSLGGIQETQYF TGTGCCAGCAGCCTTGGCGGCATCCAAGAGACCCAGTACTTC
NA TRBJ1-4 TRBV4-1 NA CASSQPPTNEKLFF TGCGCCAGCAGCCAGCCACCTACTAATGAAAAACTGTTTTTT
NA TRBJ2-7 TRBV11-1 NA CASSSRPRRGVYEQYF TGTGCCAGCAGCTCCAGACCTCGGCGGGGAGTCTACGAGCAGTACTTC
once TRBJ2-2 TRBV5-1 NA CASSPPRGRLNTGELFF TGCGCCAGCAGCCCCCCTCGGGGGCGCCTAAACACCGGGGAGCTGTTTTTT
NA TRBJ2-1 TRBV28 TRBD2 CASSLGLAGGNEQFF TGTGCCAGCAGTCTAGGACTAGCGGGAGGTAATGAGCAGTTCTTC
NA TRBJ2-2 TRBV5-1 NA CASSLEVTGELFF TGCGCCAGCAGCTTGGAAGTTACCGGGGAGCTGTTTTTT
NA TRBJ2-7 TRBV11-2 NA CASSLVLQDEQYF TGTGCCAGCAGCTTAGTATTGCAGGACGAGCAGTACTTC
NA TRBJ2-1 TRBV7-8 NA CASSSHTTNYNEQFF TGTGCCAGCAGCTCGCATACGACCAACTACAATGAGCAGTTCTTC
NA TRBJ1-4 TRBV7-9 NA CASSLASINEKLFF TGTGCCAGCAGCTTAGCCAGTATAAATGAAAAACTGTTTTTT
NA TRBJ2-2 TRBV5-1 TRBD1 CASSLLGRGHTGELFF TGCGCCAGCAGCCTGTTGGGCAGGGGGCACACCGGGGAGCTGTTTTTT
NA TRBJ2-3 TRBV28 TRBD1 CASNSGTGSPDTQYF TGTGCCAGTAACTCCGGGACAGGGAGCCCAGATACGCAGTATTTT
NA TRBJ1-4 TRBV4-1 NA CASSQVESTNEKLFF TGCGCCAGCAGCCAAGTGGAGTCAACTAATGAAAAACTGTTTTTT
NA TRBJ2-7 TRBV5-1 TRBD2 CASSPLAGGAYEQYF TGCGCCAGCAGCCCCCTTGCGGGGGGTGCCTACGAGCAGTACTTC
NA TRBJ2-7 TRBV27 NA CASSFVMARAPWRQYF TGTGCCAGCAGTTTTGTTATGGCGCGCGCCCCATGGAGGCAGTACTTC
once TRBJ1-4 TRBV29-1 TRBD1 CSVRDRDRTNEKLFF TGCAGCGTACGCGACAGGGACAGGACTAATGAAAAACTGTTTTTT
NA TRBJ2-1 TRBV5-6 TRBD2 CASSIGLAEYNEQFF TGTGCCAGCAGCATAGGACTAGCGGAGTACAATGAGCAGTTCTTC
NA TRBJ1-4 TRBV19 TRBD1 CASRRPGQGKEKLFF TGTGCCAGTAGAAGACCGGGACAGGGAAAAGAAAAACTGTTTTTT
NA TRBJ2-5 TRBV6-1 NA CASTTVGETQYF TGTGCCAGCACCACCGTGGGAGAGACCCAGTACTTC
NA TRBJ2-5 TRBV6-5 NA CASIPMVGQETQYF TGTGCCAGCATCCCCATGGTTGGGCAAGAGACCCAGTACTTC
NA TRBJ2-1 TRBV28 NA CASSLLGREREEQFF TGTGCCAGCAGTTTATTAGGACGGGAGAGAGAAGAGCAGTTCTTC
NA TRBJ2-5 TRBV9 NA CASSTGKTQYF TGTGCCAGCAGTACAGGGAAGACCCAGTACTTC
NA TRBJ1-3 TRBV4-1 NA CASSRTRLEGNTIYF TGCGCCAGCAGTCGGACACGGTTAGAAGGAAACACCATATATTTT
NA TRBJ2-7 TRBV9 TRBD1 CASSESPTGSGAYEQYF TGTGCCAGCAGCGAAAGTCCGACAGGGTCTGGGGCCTACGAGCAGTACTTC
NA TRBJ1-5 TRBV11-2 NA CASSLVGNQPQHF TGTGCCAGCAGCTTAGTGGGTAATCAGCCCCAGCATTTT
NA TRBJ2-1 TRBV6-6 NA CASSPFSGNNEQFF TGTGCCAGCAGTCCTTTCTCAGGGAACAATGAGCAGTTCTTC
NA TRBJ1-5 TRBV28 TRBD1 CASSLSGGNQPQHF TGTGCCAGCAGTTTGTCAGGGGGGAATCAGCCCCAGCATTTT
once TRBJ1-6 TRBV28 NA CASSGTPPYNSPLHF TGTGCCAGCAGCGGGACACCTCCCTATAATTCACCCCTCCACTTT
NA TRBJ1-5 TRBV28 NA CASSVPWGRVSNQPQHF TGTGCCAGCAGTGTCCCCTGGGGCAGGGTGAGCAATCAGCCCCAGCATTTT
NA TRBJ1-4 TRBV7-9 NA CASSLDEKLFF TGTGCCAGCAGCTTAGACGAAAAACTGTTTTTT
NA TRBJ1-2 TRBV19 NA CASSVGGFAYGYTF TGTGCCAGTAGCGTAGGGGGATTCGCATATGGCTACACCTTC
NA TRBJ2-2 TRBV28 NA CASSNRNTGELFF TGTGCCAGCAGTAACAGGAACACCGGGGAGCTGTTTTTT
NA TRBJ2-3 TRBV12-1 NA CASSTIGGGLLTDTQYF TGTGCCAGCAGCACCATTGGGGGGGGCCTTCTAACAGATACGCAGTATTTT
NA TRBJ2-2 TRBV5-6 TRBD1 CASSRDRVTTGELFF TGTGCCAGCAGCCGGGACAGGGTTACCACCGGGGAGCTGTTTTTT
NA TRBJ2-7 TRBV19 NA CASSISLTGEQYF TGTGCCAGTAGTATTTCTCTCACCGGCGAGCAGTACTTC
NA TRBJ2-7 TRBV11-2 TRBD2 CASSARLAGAMYEQYF TGTGCCAGCAGCGCCAGACTAGCGGGAGCTATGTACGAGCAGTACTTC